One and the same sample provided the 22 T cell receptor beta chains below, sequenced in a study of control samples from healthy donors and cancer patients. Profiling relied on immunoSEQ multiplex PCR, and the TCRdb table lists in-frame clones only, not all of them. The sample includes about 170,000 clones, about 91% seen only once; the top ten take around 2%. The sample was blood. Receptor source: a woman between 40 and 50 years old in good health.

The chain combines TRBV5-1 with TRBJ2-1; D not certain. Deletions cut 1 base from V and 6 bases from J, with 11 bases between. The CDR3 extends over 14 amino acids. Germline-derived CDR1 and CDR2 are SGHRS and YFSETQ. The CDR3 region has the DNA TGCGCCAGCAGCTTGACCCCGCCGGTCAATGAGCAGTTCTTC. This encodes CASSLTPPVNEQFF.

The genes are TRBV28 and TRBJ2-7; tentatively, D is TRBD2 (6 bases). The CDR3 spans 12 residues. The V gene's germline CDR1 is MDHEN and CDR2 SYDVKM. Trimming cost V 7 bases and J 7 bases, with 14 bases left between them. CDR3 DNA: TGTGCCAGCACTACCGGGACTCAAGAGCAGTACTTC. Its protein product is CASTTGTQEQYF.

V is TRBV24-1 and J is TRBJ2-5; D is undetermined. Trimming pared 4 bases from V and 4 bases from J, leaving 9 bases between. CDR1 and CDR2 from the germline V gene are KGHDR and SFDVKD. The CDR3 is 13 residues long. CDR3: CATSDPALETQYF. The CDR3 coding sequence is TGTGCCACCAGTGACCCTGCCTTAGAGACCCAGTACTTC.

CDR3 in DNA: TGTGCCAGCAGCCCGGACAGAATGAACACTGAAGCTTTCTTT. It codes for CASSPDRMNTEAFF. This sequence joins TRBV5-6 and TRBJ1-1; TRBD1 might be the D (6 bases). Germline V gene lookup returns CDR1 SGHDT and CDR2 YYEEEE. Trimming took 4 bases from V and 0 from J, leaving 10 bases between them. The CDR3 runs 14 residues.

V is TRBV28 and J is TRBJ1-5; 9 bases line up with TRBD1. The CDR3 runs to 15 residues. Germline assignment: CDR1 MDHEN and CDR2 SYDVKM. The trim removed 10 bases at V and 7 bases at J, leaving 14 bases unmatched. This chain's CDR3 is CATVGDRVRSQPQHF. The CDR3 DNA reads as TGTGCCACAGTGGGGGACAGGGTTCGTTCGCAGCCCCAGCATTTT.

This clone has just one count. The CDR3 here is CASSRGQGADGYTF. The CDR3 DNA is TGTGCCAGCAGCCGCGGACAGGGAGCCGATGGCTACACCTTC. J is TRBJ1-2 and V is TRBV3-1 (or the pseudogene TRBV3-2); 8 bases line up with TRBD1. V lost 4 bases and J lost 6; bases outside the gene matches: 7. The length of the CDR3 is 14 residues. Germline V lookup: CDR1 LGHDT, CDR2 YNNKEL (reference sequence).

This chain connects TRBV5-5 to TRBJ2-7; TRBD1 matches at 7 bases. The CDR3 runs to 14 residues. V lost 5 bases and J lost 5; bases outside the gene matches: 10. Germline V lookup: CDR1 SGHKS, CDR2 YYEKEE (reference sequence). CDR3 residues: CASSPAEGAHEQYF. Written as DNA, the CDR3 is TGTGCCAGCAGTCCCGCCGAGGGGGCCCACGAGCAGTACTTC.

The gene calls are TRBV14 and TRBJ2-1, with D possibly matching TRBD2 (6 bases). This CDR3 spans 16 amino acids. The V end was cut by 0 bases, the J end by 4 bases, with 13 bases between. Germline V gene sequence: CDR1 SGHDN, CDR2 FVKESK. The CDR3 loop is CASSQERGTHYNEQFF. For the CDR3, the DNA is TGTGCCAGCAGCCAAGAGCGGGGTACTCATTACAATGAGCAGTTCTTC.

The chain couples TRBV6-1 to TRBJ1-2; 10 bases map to TRBD1. The V gene end was trimmed by 4 bases and the J gene end by 4 bases; junction bases not matched to a gene: 18. The CDR3 length is 19 residues. The germline V gene encodes CDR1 MNHNS and CDR2 SASEGT. As DNA, the CDR3 is TGTGCCAGCAGTGGAGTAGCTTGGGACAGGGGATTTACGTTCTATGGCTACACCTTC. This sequence encodes CASSGVAWDRGFTFYGYTF.

The chain combines TRBV21-1 with TRBJ1-1; the listed D gene, TRBD1, was not tested against the DNA. TRBV21-1 is a pseudogene segment. The CDR3 runs to 14 residues. In nucleotides, the CDR3 is TGTGCCAGCAGTGAAGGGACAGCCTACACTGAAGCTTTCTTT. It specifies CASSEGTAYTEAFF.

V usage is TRBV18 and J usage is TRBJ2-3; unclear D gene. Germline V lookup: CDR1 KGHSH, CDR2 LQKENI. Trimming removed 3 bases at V and 6 bases at J, with 10 bases between. The CDR3 runs 13 residues. The CDR3 bases are TGTGCCAGCTCACCCCCCCGCGAGGATACGCAGTATTTT. Protein sequence: CASSPPREDTQYF.

The CDR3 protein is CASSPPKGANTGELFF. The CDR3 DNA sequence: TGTGCCAGCAGCCCCCCGAAGGGCGCGAACACCGGGGAGCTGTTTTTT. The chain carries TRBV3-1 (or the pseudogene TRBV3-2) and TRBJ2-2, with no clear D. Germline V CDR1 and CDR2: LGHDT, YNNKEL (reference sequence). The V end was cut by 4 bases, the J end by 0 bases, with 12 bases between. This CDR3 is 16 amino acids long.

The CDR3 is CVRSLAGGEQPQHF. DNA for the CDR3: TGTGTCAGAAGCTTAGCAGGGGGCGAACAGCCCCAGCATTTT. The chain links TRBV7-5 to TRBJ1-5; no DNA check was done on the table's D call, TRBD1. TRBV7-5 is a documented pseudogene. This CDR3 comprises 14 residues.

This chain joins TRBV7-9 and TRBJ1-1, with 7 positions matching TRBD1. The germline V gene encodes CDR1 SEHNR and CDR2 FQNEAQ (reference sequence). Trimming cost V 5 bases and J 4 bases; bases outside gene matches: 7. The CDR3 is 14 amino acids. The CDR3 nucleotides read TGTGCCAGCAGCCGACAACAGGGGAGCACTGAAGCTTTCTTT. This translates into CASSRQQGSTEAFF.

The gene calls are TRBV6-5 and TRBJ1-2; D uncertain. V was shortened by 4 bases and J by 12 bases, with 15 bases between the two germline ends. This CDR3 spans 12 amino acids. Germline CDR1 and CDR2: MNHEY and SVGAGI. CDR3 protein: CASSSPTIFDTF. The CDR3 DNA follows: TGTGCCAGCAGTTCACCGACGATCTTCGACACCTTC.

This chain connects TRBV2 to TRBJ1-1, with 7 bases identical to TRBD1. CDR3 length: 13 amino acids. The V segment lost 7 bases and the J segment 5 bases; nucleotides outside the gene matches: 7. The germline V gene has CDR1 SNHLY and CDR2 FYNNEI. The CDR3 loop is CASMEGAMTEAFF. The CDR3 DNA sequence: TGTGCCAGCATGGAGGGGGCGATGACTGAAGCTTTCTTT.

V gene TRBV5-6 combines with J gene TRBJ1-1; 7 nucleotides match TRBD1. CDR1 is SGHDT, CDR2 YYEEEE, per germline. Unmatched junction bases numbered 7, after V lost 4 bases and J lost 7 bases. The CDR3 is 13 residues long. CDR3 in DNA: TGTGCCAGCAGCAAAGAGAACAGGGGTGAAGCTTTCTTT. This sequence encodes CASSKENRGEAFF.

This clone was detected once. The chain employs TRBV5-4 and TRBJ2-2; no clear D gene. Germline V gives CDR1 SGHNT, CDR2 YYREEE (reference sequence). V was shortened by 0 bases and J by 4 bases, with 7 bases between the two germline ends. The CDR3 totals 14 residues. This chain's CDR3 is CASSLGAATGELFF. CDR3 nucleotides: TGTGCCAGCAGCTTGGGCGCAGCCACCGGGGAGCTGTTTTTT.

This chain joins TRBV27 and TRBJ2-5; D is uncertain. CDR1 is MNHEY and CDR2 is SMNVEV in the germline V gene (reference sequence). V lost 2 bases and J 2 bases, leaving 12 bases between the germline ends. The CDR3 has 15 amino acids. CDR3: CASSLSRAEQETQYF. As DNA, the CDR3 is TGTGCCAGCAGTTTAAGTAGGGCAGAACAAGAGACCCAGTACTTC.

The chain uses TRBV3-1 (or the pseudogene TRBV3-2) and TRBJ2-3, with D possibly matching TRBD1 (5 bases). CDR1 and CDR2 (germline): LGHDT, YNNKEL (reference sequence). The CDR3 covers 19 residues. V lost 0 bases to trimming and J lost 4 bases, with 23 bases between them. In nucleotides, the CDR3 is TGTGCCAGCAGCCAAGATTATCTTTGGGGCAGGGTCGGCGCAGATACGCAGTATTTT. Protein: CASSQDYLWGRVGADTQYF.

This sequence joins TRBV4-1 and TRBJ2-6; no firm D call. Trimming pared 2 bases from V and 2 bases from J, leaving 10 bases between. There are 16 residues in the CDR3. Germline values: CDR1 MGHRA, CDR2 YSYEKL. The CDR3 bases are TGCGCCAGCAGCCAACTTACGGGCGCTGGGGCCAACGTCCTGACTTTC. Translation gives CASSQLTGAGANVLTF.

The chain has TRBV9 and TRBJ2-2; the D gene is possibly TRBD2 (5 bases). Germline V lookup: CDR1 SGDLS, CDR2 YYNGEE. The CDR3 consists of 15 residues. V lost 3 bases, J lost 6 bases, and 15 bases lay in between. The chain's CDR3 is CASSEISSWPGELFF. DNA of the CDR3: TGTGCCAGCAGCGAAATCTCTAGCTGGCCCGGGGAGCTGTTTTTT.